Listed below are T cell receptor beta chains from one sample, sequenced in a study of blood T cell repertoires in COVID-19. The method was immunoSEQ multiplex PCR; TCRdb's version includes in-frame clones alone and lacks a portion of them. The data show more than 110,000 clones, around 80% seen once. The material sequenced was peripheral blood. Receptors were obtained from a man aged 80 or over with acute or convalescent COVID-19. CDR3s include the opening cysteine and the closing phenylalanine or tryptophan. A D gene is named only where the DNA matches it firmly. Size tells how often a clone was seen (once, few, many) or the class of an expanded clone, and some rows leave it out.

J: TRBJ2-1
D: .
size: .
V: TRBV7-8
CDR3: CASSLRGIRNEQFF
DNA: TGTGCCAGCAGCCTTAGAGGGATTCGCAATGAGCAGTTCTTC

J: TRBJ2-6
D: .
size: .
V: TRBV29-1
CDR3: CSVRSGGGANVLTF
DNA: TGCAGCGTTCGGTCGGGTGGTGGGGCCAACGTCCTGACTTTC

J: TRBJ2-7
D: .
size: .
V: TRBV21-1
CDR3: CASSRQGNEGDYEQYF
DNA: TGTGCCAGCAGCAGACAGGGGAACGAAGGAGACTACGAGCAGTACTTC

J: TRBJ1-3
D: TRBD1
size: .
V: TRBV7-2
CDR3: CASSLFLQGAGNTIYF
DNA: TGTGCCAGCAGCTTATTCCTACAGGGGGCCGGAAACACCATATATTTT

J: TRBJ1-1
D: .
size: .
V: TRBV7-9
CDR3: CASSPARVLNTEAFF
DNA: TGTGCCAGCAGCCCCGCGCGAGTTCTAAACACTGAAGCTTTCTTT

J: TRBJ2-1
D: .
size: .
V: TRBV7-9
CDR3: CASSFLDRSGAEGNNEQFF
DNA: TGTGCCAGCAGCTTCCTCGACAGGTCTGGGGCTGAGGGAAACAATGAGCAGTTCTTC

J: TRBJ2-5
D: .
size: few
V: TRBV12-3/TRBV12-4
CDR3: CASSAGEQTQYF
DNA: TGTGCCAGCAGCGCAGGGGAACAGACCCAGTACTTC

J: TRBJ2-6
D: .
size: .
V: TRBV4-2
CDR3: CASSQDRGFSGANVLTF
DNA: TGTGCCAGCAGCCAAGATAGGGGGTTCTCTGGGGCCAACGTCCTGACTTTC

J: TRBJ2-3
D: TRBD2
size: .
V: TRBV5-6
CDR3: CASSLWPGLADTDTQYF
DNA: TGTGCCAGCAGCTTGTGGCCGGGACTAGCGGACACAGATACGCAGTATTTT

J: TRBJ2-7
D: TRBD1
size: .
V: TRBV27
CDR3: CASSLDRGGYEQYF
DNA: TGTGCCAGCAGCCTCGACAGGGGTGGTTACGAGCAGTACTTC

J: TRBJ2-7
D: .
size: .
V: TRBV25-1
CDR3: CASSDSGAYEQYF
DNA: TGTGCCAGCAGTGATTCAGGGGCCTACGAGCAGTACTTC

J: TRBJ2-2
D: TRBD1
size: once
V: TRBV7-6
CDR3: CASSYGQGYTGELFF
DNA: TGTGCCAGCAGCTATGGACAGGGCTACACCGGGGAGCTGTTTTTT

J: TRBJ1-1
D: TRBD1
size: few
V: TRBV29-1
CDR3: CSVRTGRGTEAFF
DNA: TGCAGCGTCCGGACAGGGCGGGGAACTGAAGCTTTCTTT